These 20 T cell receptor beta chains share one sample of origin, sequenced in a study of T cells in Graves' hyperthyroidism and ophthalmopathy. Amplified TCR beta CDR3 regions derived from RNA transcripts. TCR CDR3 underwent first-round RT-PCR with the HTBI primer set. Using its own MiXCR run on the multiplex PCR reads, TCRdb lists one record per CDR3 protein. This sample yields fewer than 500,000 distinct CDR3 sequences, of which less than 15% are seen a single time; under 25% belongs to the top ten. Sequencing was done on a sample of blood. These receptors were obtained from a man aged 25 to 40 with Graves' hyperthyroidism that later progressed to Graves' ophthalmopathy.

This clonotype was seen a handful of times. This chain links TRBV20-1 with TRBJ2-5, with a tentative D call TRBD2 (7 bases). V lost 3 bases to trimming and J lost 5 bases, with 16 bases between them. Germline V gene lookup returns CDR1 DFQATT and CDR2 SNEGSKA (reference sequence). The CDR3 length is 14 residues. The CDR3 is CSARGRGGWETQYF. The DNA for the CDR3 is TGCAGTGCTAGGGGTAGGGGGGGGTGGGAGACCCAGTACTTC.

The V and J genes are TRBV20-1 and TRBJ2-1; D is possibly TRBD2 (6 bases). The germline V and J ends were trimmed by 8 bases and 3 bases, with 11 bases remaining between them. The CDR3 is 12 residues long. From germline, CDR1 is DFQATT and CDR2 SNEGSKA (reference sequence). CDR3: CSHIGGYNEQFF. CDR3 sequence (DNA): TGCAGTCATATCGGGGGCTACAATGAGCAGTTCTTC.

In this sample, this clonotype turned up many times. A read error may produce the germline difference seen at one junction end. This chain joins TRBV7-7 and TRBJ2-5, with D possibly matching TRBD1 (5 bases). Germline values: CDR1 SSHAT, CDR2 FNYEAQ (reference sequence). CDR3 length: 13 amino acids. This CDR3 reads CASSSRTLETQYF. The CDR3, as DNA: TGTGCTAGCAGCTCGAGGACATTAGAGACCCAGTACTTC.

This clonotype was seen many times. J is TRBJ1-2 and V is TRBV18, with D perhaps TRBD1 (5 bases). Germline V gene lookup returns CDR1 KGHSH and CDR2 LQKENI. Trimming took 0 bases from V and 6 from J, leaving 20 bases between them. The CDR3 sequence is 17 residues long. The CDR3 region is CASSPPGRRIWEDGYTF. Here the CDR3 DNA reads TGTGCCAGCTCACCACCGGGACGAAGGATTTGGGAGGATGGCTACACCTTC. The whole variable domain, filled in from reference TRBV18 and TRBJ1-2, reads NAGVMQNPRHLVRRRGQEARLRCSPMKGHSHVYWYRQLPEEGLKFMVYLQKENIIDESGMPKERFSAEFPKEGPSILRIQQVVRGDSAAYFCASSPPGRRIWEDGYTFGSGTRLTVV.

The CDR3 loop reads CASSPLDRVGEQYF. CDR3 bases: TGCGCCAGCAGCCCTTTGGACAGGGTCGGCGAGCAGTACTTC. The V call is TRBV5-1, the J call TRBJ2-7; TRBD1 matches 8 bases. There are 14 residues in the CDR3. Trimming cost V 4 bases and J 6 bases; bases outside gene matches: 9. In germline, CDR1 is SGHRS, CDR2 YFSETQ.

This clonotype was detected only a few times. The rearrangement links TRBV7-9 to TRBJ2-6; D remains ambiguous. This CDR3 spans 14 amino acids. CDR1 is SEHNR and CDR2 is FQNEAQ in the germline V gene (reference sequence). Trimming stripped 7 bases from V and 4 bases from J, with 11 bases between. The chain's CDR3 is CASIFDSGANVLTF. The CDR3 nucleotides read TGTGCCAGCATTTTCGATTCCGGGGCCAACGTCCTGACTTTC.

This clonotype was recorded a few times. J is TRBJ2-7 and V is TRBV5-5; D is unresolved. V was clipped by 4 bases and J by 3 bases, with 11 bases between them. CDR1 is SGHKS, CDR2 YYEKEE, per germline (reference sequence). This CDR3 spans 13 amino acids. This chain's CDR3 is CASSPYTSYEQYF. The CDR3 nucleotides read TGTGCCAGCAGCCCTTACACCAGCTACGAGCAGTACTTC.

This clonotype appeared a few times. The J gene is TRBJ2-3, the V gene TRBV7-9; unclear D gene. The V end was cut by 4 bases, the J end by 0 bases, with 8 bases between. CDR1 and CDR2 from the germline V gene are SEHNR and FQNEAQ (reference sequence). This CDR3 is 14 amino acids long. The CDR3 coding sequence is TGTGCCAGCAGCTCCCTCCCGAGCACAGATACGCAGTATTTT. Amino acids: CASSSLPSTDTQYF.

This clonotype was seen a handful of times. The V call is TRBV18, the J call TRBJ2-5; 8 bases fit TRBD2. With 1 base clipped from V and 5 bases from J, the junction kept 6 bases outside the gene matches. The germline CDR1 and CDR2 sequences are KGHSH and LQKENI. This CDR3 is 15 amino acids long. CDR3 sequence reads: CASSPRRGGSETQYF. CDR3 nucleotides: TGTGCCAGCTCACCACGGCGCGGGGGGAGCGAGACCCAGTACTTC.

This clonotype came up many times. V is TRBV28 and J is TRBJ1-2; D perhaps matches TRBD1 (6 bases). V was trimmed by 7 bases and J by 2 bases, leaving 14 bases between them. The length of the CDR3 is 14 residues. The germline gives CDR1 MDHEN, CDR2 SYDVKM. The CDR3 loop is CASTSWTVNYGYTF. CDR3 sequence (DNA): TGTGCCAGCACCTCGTGGACAGTCAACTATGGCTACACCTTC.

The V and J genes are TRBV6-2 or TRBV6-3 and TRBJ2-3, with 10 bases that match TRBD1. The CDR3 covers 15 residues. V was clipped by 6 bases and J by 3 bases; unmatched bases: 6. CDR1 is MNHEY, CDR2 SVGEGT, per germline. The CDR3 protein is CASRGGGQGTDTQYF. The CDR3, as DNA: TGTGCCAGCAGGGGGGGGGGACAGGGGACAGATACGCAGTATTTT.

This chain links TRBV12-3 or TRBV12-4 with TRBJ2-7, with a possible D match to TRBD2 (5 bases). The CDR3 spans 14 residues. Trimming stripped 6 bases from V and 0 bases from J, with 12 bases between. The CDR3 is CASSPGYHSYEQYF. The CDR3 nucleotides read TGTGCCAGCAGCCCGGGGTACCACTCCTACGAGCAGTACTTC.

This clonotype was found many times. For the CDR3, the DNA is TGTGCCAGCAGTTTAAGTTTTTTGGACCGAACGCGGGGCAATCAGCCCCAGCATTTT. Translation gives CASSLSFLDRTRGNQPQHF. The rearrangement uses TRBV27 and TRBJ1-5; no reliable D call. The germline V gene encodes CDR1 MNHEY and CDR2 SMNVEV (reference sequence). Trimming removed 2 bases from V and 2 bases from J, with 22 bases in between. The CDR3 has 19 amino acids.

This clonotype was detected a few times. The V call is TRBV5-1, the J call TRBJ2-3, with TRBD2 matching 11 bases. The V gene's germline CDR1 is SGHRS and CDR2 YFSETQ. Trimming at V came to 0 bases and at J to 1 base, leaving 7 bases not matched to a gene. There are 18 residues in the CDR3. CDR3 region: CASSLDLAGGHRTDTQYF. The CDR3 DNA reads TGCGCCAGCAGCTTGGATTTAGCGGGGGGGCACCGCACAGATACGCAGTATTTT.

This clonotype occurred many times. V and J are TRBV7-9 and TRBJ2-4; D may be TRBD2 (6 bases). V was shortened by 5 bases and J by 0 bases, with 14 bases between the two germline ends. The CDR3 has 16 amino acids. Per the germline V gene, CDR1 is SEHNR and CDR2 is FQNEAQ (reference sequence). The CDR3 DNA follows: TGTGCCAGCAGCCCCCGAGGAGGGATAGCCAAAAACATTCAGTACTTC. Translating gives CASSPRGGIAKNIQYF.

The sample holds many counts of this clonotype. The V call is TRBV7-2, the J call TRBJ2-5; unclear D gene. Germline V lookup: CDR1 SGHTA, CDR2 FQGNSA. Trimming stripped 6 bases from V and 2 bases from J, with 4 bases between. The CDR3 loop spans 11 amino acids. The CDR3 DNA follows: TGTGCCAGCAGGCAGCAAGAGACCCAGTACTTC. It is translated as CASRQQETQYF. The full variable domain, completed using reference TRBV7-2 and TRBJ2-5, is GAGVSQSPSNKVTEKGKDVELRCDPISGHTALYWYRQSLGQGLEFLIYFQGNSAPDKSGLPSDRFSAERTGGSVSTLTIQRTQQEDSAVYLCASRQQETQYFGPGTRLLVL.

This clonotype has a handful of counts. This chain uses TRBV5-1 with TRBJ2-1, with 7 nucleotides matching TRBD2. The CDR3 has 16 amino acids. From germline, CDR1 is SGHRS and CDR2 YFSETQ. V was clipped by 7 bases and J by 2 bases; unmatched bases: 12. CDR3 residues: CASRIRGEMAYNEQFF. The CDR3 region has the DNA TGCGCCAGCCGTATCCGGGGGGAAATGGCCTACAATGAGCAGTTCTTC.

This clonotype was seen repeatedly, ten times or more. The V and J genes are TRBV3-1 and TRBJ2-7, with 9 bases fitting TRBD1. Germline V gene data show CDR1 as LGHDT and CDR2 as YNNKEL (reference sequence). The CDR3 consists of 14 residues. J gave up 3 bases and V 4 bases, and 4 bases lay outside the gene matches. The CDR3 reads CASSLGTGIYEQYF. For the CDR3, the DNA is TGTGCCAGCAGCCTTGGGACAGGGATCTACGAGCAGTACTTC.

This clonotype was seen only a few times. The chain uses TRBV5-4 and TRBJ2-3, with D tentatively TRBD2 (6 bases). This CDR3 region has 15 residues. Germline CDR1 reads SGHNT; CDR2 reads YYREEE (reference sequence). Between the trimmed V and J ends, which lost 4 bases and 7 bases, there was a span of 19 bases. This chain's CDR3 is CASSGTGRGGNTQYF. For the CDR3, the DNA is TGTGCCAGCAGCGGCACCGGGAGAGGTGGGAATACGCAGTATTTT.

This clonotype was counted at least ten times. The V gene is TRBV28, the J gene TRBJ1-4; 7 nucleotides match TRBD1. The ends lost 5 bases at V and 7 bases at J; junction bases unmatched: 13. CDR3 length: 16 amino acids. The germline CDR1 and CDR2 sequences are MDHEN and SYDVKM. The CDR3 is CASSLGPGTEAEKLFF. The CDR3 DNA reads TGTGCCAGCAGTCTCGGACCCGGGACAGAGGCTGAAAAACTGTTTTTT.